These 22 T cell receptor beta chains share one sample of origin, sequenced in a study of CD8 T cells in Susac syndrome. RNA amounts of roughly 0.5 to 1 ug underwent reverse transcription with random hexamers. TCRdb called the immunoSEQ multiplex PCR reads again in MiXCR, with one record for every CDR3 protein. The table includes just under 95,000 distinct CDR3 sequences, roughly 94% detected once. The sample was CD4+ T cells from PBMCs. The origin of the receptors is a human donor with Susac syndrome.

This clonotype was seen a handful of times. The chain recombines TRBV7-2 with TRBJ2-1; D is perhaps TRBD1 or TRBD2 (5 bases each). Per germline, CDR1 SGHTA and CDR2 FQGNSA. The CDR3 sequence is 14 residues long. V dropped 1 base and J dropped 2 bases, with 6 bases sitting between them. The CDR3 sequence: CASSLGGTYNEQFF. CDR3 nucleotides: TGTGCCAGCAGCTTAGGGGGGACCTACAATGAGCAGTTCTTC.

In nucleotides, the CDR3 is TGTGCCTGGAGTGTTGCGGGGGAGACCCAGTACTTC. Amino acids: CAWSVAGETQYF. The rearrangement links TRBV30 to TRBJ2-5; D is perhaps TRBD2 (6 bases). Trimming pared 0 bases from V and 5 bases from J, leaving 7 bases between. Germline loops: CDR1 GTSNPN, CDR2 SVGIG (reference sequence). The CDR3 length is 12 residues.

This chain joins TRBV2 and TRBJ2-5; 11 bases align to TRBD2. J gave up 2 bases and V 7 bases, and 6 bases lay outside the gene matches. This CDR3 is built from 15 residues. The germline V gene encodes CDR1 SNHLY and CDR2 FYNNEI. CDR3 residues: CASNVAGGRQETQYF. The CDR3 nucleotides read TGTGCCAGCAACGTAGCGGGGGGGCGTCAAGAGACCCAGTACTTC.

This sequence joins TRBV10-3 and TRBJ2-7; D could derive from TRBD1 or TRBD2 (5 bases each). The CDR3 length is 14 residues. Germline V lookup: CDR1 ENHRY, CDR2 SYGVKD. V lost 2 bases and J 3 bases, leaving 11 bases between the germline ends. The CDR3: CAISEAGSGYEQYF. CDR3 coding DNA: TGTGCCATCAGTGAGGCAGGGAGCGGCTACGAGCAGTACTTC.

V usage is TRBV6-2 or TRBV6-3 and J usage is TRBJ2-7; D ambiguous. Germline lookup yields CDR1 MNHEY and CDR2 SVGEGT. V gave up 2 bases and J gave up 4 bases, with 15 bases separating them. This CDR3 has 15 amino acids. The CDR3 sequence: CASSYPMDGAYEQYF. Here the CDR3 DNA reads TGTGCCAGCAGTTACCCCATGGACGGAGCGTACGAGCAGTACTTC.

This chain links TRBV9 with TRBJ2-1; D not resolved. The CDR3 sequence is 14 residues long. CDR1 is SGDLS and CDR2 is YYNGEE in the germline V gene. With 0 bases removed from V and 5 bases from J, the gap between germline ends came to 9 bases. The CDR3 is CASSVGQANNEQFF. As DNA, the CDR3 is TGTGCCAGCAGCGTAGGTCAGGCTAACAATGAGCAGTTCTTC.

A few counts support this clonotype. The chain recombines TRBV11-2 with TRBJ2-1; D is undetermined. Looked up from germline, CDR1 is SGHAT and CDR2 is FQNNGV. CDR3 length: 13 amino acids. V dropped 4 bases and J dropped 6 bases, with 10 bases sitting between them. CDR3 protein: CASSSAVLNEQFF. The CDR3 bases are TGTGCCAGCAGCTCCGCTGTACTCAATGAGCAGTTCTTC.

This chain uses TRBV21-1 with TRBJ2-7; the table calls TRBD1, which could not be checked here. TRBV21-1 is given as a pseudogene. This CDR3 comprises 16 residues. CDR3 loop: CASTKVSDTRPDEQYF. The DNA for the CDR3 is TGTGCCAGCACCAAGGTTTCGGACACCAGACCTGACGAGCAGTACTTC.

The rearrangement joins TRBV27 to TRBJ2-7; D call uncertain. This CDR3 has 14 residues. V was shortened by 5 bases and J by 2 bases, with 13 bases between the two germline ends. CDR1 is MNHEY and CDR2 is SMNVEV in the germline V gene (reference sequence). The CDR3 DNA sequence: TGTGCCAGCAGTCCTACAGTACCCACCTACGAGCAGTACTTC. This encodes CASSPTVPTYEQYF.

V gene TRBV10-3 combines with J gene TRBJ1-2; no clear D. V was trimmed by 4 bases and J by 4 bases, leaving 7 bases between them. The germline V gene encodes CDR1 ENHRY and CDR2 SYGVKD. The CDR3 has 12 residues. As DNA, the CDR3 is TGTGCCATCAGTGCGGACCCCTATGGCTACACCTTC. It codes for CAISADPYGYTF.

The chain uses TRBV3-1 and TRBJ2-6; D is undetermined. V shed 1 base and J shed 0 bases, with 10 bases lying between them. This CDR3 region has 17 residues. The germline V gene has CDR1 LGHDT and CDR2 YNNKEL (reference sequence). CDR3 coding DNA: TGTGCCAGCAGCCAAGGCGCAACGGGCTCTGGGGCCAACGTCCTGACTTTC. Amino acids: CASSQGATGSGANVLTF.

The genes are TRBV29-1 and TRBJ2-1; D is possibly TRBD1 (5 bases). The V gene lost 3 bases and the J gene lost 9 bases, with 15 bases spanning the gap. The CDR3 is 13 amino acids. CDR1 and CDR2 from the germline V gene are SQVTM and ANQGSEA. CDR3 protein: CSVDGRVSSEQFF. The DNA of the CDR3 is TGCAGCGTTGATGGCAGGGTTTCAAGTGAGCAGTTCTTC.

The chain employs TRBV9 and TRBJ2-3; D gene ambiguous. CDR3 length: 16 amino acids. Looked up from germline, CDR1 is SGDLS and CDR2 is YYNGEE. V was cut by 0 bases and J by 2 bases, with 13 bases left in between. The CDR3 DNA is TGTGCCAGCAGCGTAGTTTCCCTGGCGGACACAGATACGCAGTATTTT. Amino acids: CASSVVSLADTDTQYF.

The CDR3 loop reads CASSLTGRVIGYTF. DNA of the CDR3: TGTGCCAGCAGCCTAACAGGAAGGGTAATTGGCTACACCTTC. The chain employs TRBV27 and TRBJ1-2; tentatively, D is TRBD1 (5 bases). This CDR3 contains 14 residues. V shed 6 bases and J shed 7 bases, with 18 bases lying between them. Germline values: CDR1 MNHEY, CDR2 SMNVEV (reference sequence).

This sequence joins TRBV7-9 and TRBJ2-3, with D possibly matching TRBD2 (7 bases). The CDR3 spans 14 residues. Germline V lookup: CDR1 SEHNR, CDR2 FQNEAQ (reference sequence). V gave up 3 bases and J gave up 6 bases, with 13 bases separating them. The DNA for the CDR3 is TGTGCCAGCAGCTTCGGGGGGCCCGGCGATACGCAGTATTTT. Its protein product is CASSFGGPGDTQYF.

The chain uses TRBV7-9 and TRBJ2-2, with D uncertain. CDR3 length: 16 residues. With 5 bases removed from V and 4 bases from J, the gap between germline ends came to 17 bases. CDR1 SEHNR and CDR2 FQNEAQ come from the germline V gene (reference sequence). The CDR3 sequence is CASSPPGGVTTGELFF. The CDR3 nucleotides are TGTGCCAGCAGCCCCCCCGGTGGGGTAACCACCGGGGAGCTGTTTTTT.

This clonotype has only one observation. V is TRBV20-1 and J is TRBJ1-5; D is ambiguous. Between the trimmed V and J ends, which lost 3 bases and 7 bases, there was a span of 13 bases. The CDR3 runs 13 residues. CDR1 is DFQATT, CDR2 SNEGSKA, per germline (reference sequence). CDR3 amino acids: CSASVGLEQPQHF. The CDR3 coding sequence is TGCAGTGCTAGTGTAGGGTTGGAGCAGCCCCAGCATTTT.

V is TRBV29-1 and J is TRBJ2-1; D is possibly TRBD1 (5 bases). Per the germline V gene, CDR1 is SQVTM and CDR2 is ANQGSEA. Trimming took 3 bases from V and 2 from J, leaving 11 bases between them. The CDR3 extends over 14 amino acids. The CDR3 sequence is CSVDPTAAYNEQFF. The CDR3, as DNA: TGCAGCGTTGACCCGACAGCCGCCTACAATGAGCAGTTCTTC.

The V gene is TRBV19, the J gene TRBJ2-3, with a tentative D call TRBD2 (6 bases). V dropped 8 bases and J dropped 5 bases, with 14 bases sitting between them. From germline, CDR1 is LNHDA and CDR2 SQIVND (reference sequence). The CDR3 length is 13 residues. In DNA form, the CDR3 reads TGTGCCAGTCAGAGAGGGGAGGTAGATACGCAGTATTTT. This sequence encodes CASQRGEVDTQYF.

For the CDR3, the DNA is TGCGCCAGCAGCCAAGAAAACGTGGGGCGGGGCGGCTACACCTTC. Translation: CASSQENVGRGGYTF. This chain uses TRBV4-3 with TRBJ1-2; perhaps TRBD1 as D (5 bases). V was trimmed by 0 bases and J by 8 bases, leaving 16 bases between them. The CDR3 has 15 residues. Germline V gene lookup returns CDR1 LGHNA and CDR2 YSLEER.

The chain carries TRBV2 and TRBJ2-5; 8 bases fit TRBD1. With V trimmed by 8 bases and J by 4 bases, 3 bases remained unmatched. Germline loops: CDR1 SNHLY, CDR2 FYNNEI. This CDR3 region has 12 residues. CDR3 DNA sequence: TGTGCCAGCGACAGGGGAGGAGAGACCCAGTACTTC. Protein product: CASDRGGETQYF.

The CDR3 is CASSLQQVNSPLHF. The CDR3 nucleotides are TGTGCCAGCAGTTTACAACAGGTTAATTCACCCCTCCACTTT. The rearrangement joins TRBV28 to TRBJ1-6; D may be TRBD1 (5 bases). The germline V gene has CDR1 MDHEN and CDR2 SYDVKM. The length of the CDR3 is 14 residues. The V end lost 2 bases, the J end lost 6 bases, and 8 bases lay between the germline ends.